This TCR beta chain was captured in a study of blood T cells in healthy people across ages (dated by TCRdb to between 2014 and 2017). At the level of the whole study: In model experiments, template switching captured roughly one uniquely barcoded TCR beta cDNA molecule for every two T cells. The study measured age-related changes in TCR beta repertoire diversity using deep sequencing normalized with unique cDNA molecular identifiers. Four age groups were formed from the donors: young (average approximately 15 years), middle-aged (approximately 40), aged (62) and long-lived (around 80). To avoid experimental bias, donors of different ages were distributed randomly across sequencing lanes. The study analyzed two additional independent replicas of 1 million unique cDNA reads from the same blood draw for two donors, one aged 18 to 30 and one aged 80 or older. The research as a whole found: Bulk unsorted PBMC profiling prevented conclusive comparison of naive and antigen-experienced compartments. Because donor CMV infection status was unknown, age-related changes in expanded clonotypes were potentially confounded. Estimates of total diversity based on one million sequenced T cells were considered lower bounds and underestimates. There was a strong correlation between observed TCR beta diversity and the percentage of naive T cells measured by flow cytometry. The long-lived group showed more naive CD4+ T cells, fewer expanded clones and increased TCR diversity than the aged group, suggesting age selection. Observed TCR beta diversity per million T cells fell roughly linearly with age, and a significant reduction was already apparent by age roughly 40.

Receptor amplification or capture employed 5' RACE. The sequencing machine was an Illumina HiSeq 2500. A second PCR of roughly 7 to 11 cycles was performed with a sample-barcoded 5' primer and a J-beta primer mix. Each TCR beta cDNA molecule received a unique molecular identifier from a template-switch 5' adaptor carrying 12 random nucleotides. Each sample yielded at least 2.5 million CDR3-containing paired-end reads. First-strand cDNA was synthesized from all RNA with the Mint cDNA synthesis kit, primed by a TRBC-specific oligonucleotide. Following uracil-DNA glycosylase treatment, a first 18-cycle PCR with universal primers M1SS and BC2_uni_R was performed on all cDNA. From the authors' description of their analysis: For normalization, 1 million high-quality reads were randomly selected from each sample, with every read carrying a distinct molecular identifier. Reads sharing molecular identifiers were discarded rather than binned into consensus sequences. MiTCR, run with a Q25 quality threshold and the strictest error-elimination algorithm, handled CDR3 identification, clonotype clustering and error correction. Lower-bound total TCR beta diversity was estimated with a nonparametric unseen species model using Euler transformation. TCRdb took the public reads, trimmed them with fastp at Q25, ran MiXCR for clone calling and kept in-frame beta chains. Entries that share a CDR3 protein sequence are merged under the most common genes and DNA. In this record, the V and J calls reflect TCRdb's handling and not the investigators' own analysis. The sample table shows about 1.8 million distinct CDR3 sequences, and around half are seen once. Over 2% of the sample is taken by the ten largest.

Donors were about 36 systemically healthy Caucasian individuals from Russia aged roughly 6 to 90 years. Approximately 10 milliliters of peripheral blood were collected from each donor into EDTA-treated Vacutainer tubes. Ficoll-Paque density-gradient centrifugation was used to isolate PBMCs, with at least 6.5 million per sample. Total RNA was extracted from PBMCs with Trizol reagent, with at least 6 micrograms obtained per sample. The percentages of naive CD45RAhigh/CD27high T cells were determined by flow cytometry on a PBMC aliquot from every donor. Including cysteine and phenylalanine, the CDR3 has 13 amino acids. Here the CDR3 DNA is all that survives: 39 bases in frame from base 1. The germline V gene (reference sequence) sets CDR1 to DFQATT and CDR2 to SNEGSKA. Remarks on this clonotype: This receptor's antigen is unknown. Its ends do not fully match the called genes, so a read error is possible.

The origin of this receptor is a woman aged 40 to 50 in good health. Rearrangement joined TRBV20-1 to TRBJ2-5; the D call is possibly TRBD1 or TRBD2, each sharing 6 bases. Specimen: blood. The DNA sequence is TGCGGTGCTACTCGGGGGCTCCAAGAGACCCAGTACTTC. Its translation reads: CGATRGLQETQYF.